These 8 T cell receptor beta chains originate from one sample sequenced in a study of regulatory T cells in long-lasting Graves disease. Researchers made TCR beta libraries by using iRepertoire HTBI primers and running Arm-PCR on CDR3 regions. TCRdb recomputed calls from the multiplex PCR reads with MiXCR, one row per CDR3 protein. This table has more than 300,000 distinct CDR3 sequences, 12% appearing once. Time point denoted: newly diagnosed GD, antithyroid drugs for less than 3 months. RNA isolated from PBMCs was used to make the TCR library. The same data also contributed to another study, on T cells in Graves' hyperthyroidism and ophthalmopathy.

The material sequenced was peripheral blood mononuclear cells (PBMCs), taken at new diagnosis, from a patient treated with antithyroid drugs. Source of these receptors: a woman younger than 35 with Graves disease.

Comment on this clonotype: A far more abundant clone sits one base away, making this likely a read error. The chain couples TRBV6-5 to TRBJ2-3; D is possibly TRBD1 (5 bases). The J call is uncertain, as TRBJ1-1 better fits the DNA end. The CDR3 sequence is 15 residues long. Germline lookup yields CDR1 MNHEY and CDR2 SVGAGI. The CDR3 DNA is TGTGCCAGCAGTTACGGGGACGTAGAAATAGGTGGAGCTTTCTTT. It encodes CASSYGDVEIGGAFF.

DNA for the CDR3: TGTGCCAGCAGCTCTTGGCCCCCGGGGGGAAAACTGTTTTTT. This gives the protein CASSSWPPGGKLFF. V usage is TRBV5-6 and J usage is TRBJ1-4; weak D call: TRBD1 (5 bases). The CDR3 covers 14 residues. CDR1 and CDR2 (germline): SGHDT, YYEEEE. V was cut by 3 bases and J by 10 bases, with 16 bases left in between.

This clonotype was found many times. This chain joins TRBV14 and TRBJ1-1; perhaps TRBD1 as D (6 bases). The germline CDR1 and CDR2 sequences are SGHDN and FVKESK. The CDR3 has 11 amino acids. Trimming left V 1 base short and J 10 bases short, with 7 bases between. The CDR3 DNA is TGTGCCAGCAGCCAAGGAGGGGGAGCTTTCTTT. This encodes CASSQGGGAFF.

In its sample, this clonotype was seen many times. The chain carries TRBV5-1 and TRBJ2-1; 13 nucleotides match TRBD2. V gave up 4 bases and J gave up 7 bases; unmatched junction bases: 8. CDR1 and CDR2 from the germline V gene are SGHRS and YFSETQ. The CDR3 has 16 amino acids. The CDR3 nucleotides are TGCGCCAGCAGCCCTACCACTAGCGGGGGGGGTAATGAGCAGTTCTTC. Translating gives CASSPTTSGGGNEQFF.

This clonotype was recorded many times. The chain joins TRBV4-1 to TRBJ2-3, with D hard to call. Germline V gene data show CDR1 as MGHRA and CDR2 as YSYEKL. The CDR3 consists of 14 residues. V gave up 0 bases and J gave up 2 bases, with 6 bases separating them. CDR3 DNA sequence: TGCGCCAGCAGCCAAGAAACACCCACAGATACGCAGTATTTT. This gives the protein CASSQETPTDTQYF.

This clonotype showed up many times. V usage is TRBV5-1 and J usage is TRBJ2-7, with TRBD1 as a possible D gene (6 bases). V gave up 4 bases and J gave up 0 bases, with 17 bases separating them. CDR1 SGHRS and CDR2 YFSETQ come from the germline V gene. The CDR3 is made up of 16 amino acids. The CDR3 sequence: CASSLTGKRSSYEQYV. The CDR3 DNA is TGCGCCAGCAGCCTCACAGGGAAACGAAGCTCCTACGAGCAGTACGTC.

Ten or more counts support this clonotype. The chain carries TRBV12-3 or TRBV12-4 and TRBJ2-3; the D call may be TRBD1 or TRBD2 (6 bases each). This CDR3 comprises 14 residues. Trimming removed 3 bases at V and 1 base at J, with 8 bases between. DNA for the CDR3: TGTGCCAGCAGTTTTGGGGGGCGCACAGATACGCAGTATTTT. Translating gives CASSFGGRTDTQYF.

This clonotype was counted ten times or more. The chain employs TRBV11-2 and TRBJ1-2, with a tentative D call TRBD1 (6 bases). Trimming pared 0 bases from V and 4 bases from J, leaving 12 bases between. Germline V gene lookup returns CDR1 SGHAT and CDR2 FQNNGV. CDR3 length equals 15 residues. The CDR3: CASSLDVRGGYGYTF. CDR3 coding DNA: TGTGCCAGCAGCTTAGATGTCAGGGGCGGCTATGGCTACACCTTC.